This TCR beta chain was profiled in a study of shared clonotypes between healthy human individuals. Only CD45RO-negative cells positively selected for CCR7 counted as naive CD8 cells, so terminally differentiated effector memory CD45RA+ cells were excluded. V shed 3 bases, J shed 5 bases, and the junction held 12 bases outside the gene matches. Germline CDR1 reads GTSNPN; CDR2 reads SVGIG (reference sequence). The CDR3 length is 16 residues. Clones were read by immunoSEQ multiplex PCR, and TCRdb kept only the in-frame ones, dropping some. The table has about 2.2 million clones, about 94% seen once. This TCR was recovered from a young man in good health. Some clones in this sample may be carry-over from other donors' samples. The rearrangement joins TRBV30 to TRBJ2-3, with 9 positions matching TRBD1. Sequenced sample: naive CD8+ T cells from PBMCs. The CDR3 reads CAWSLTGGGLIDTQYF. In nucleotides, the CDR3 is TGTGCCTGGAGCCTTACAGGGGGCGGTCTGATAGATACGCAGTATTTT.